A single sample is the source of the 20 T cell receptor beta chains below, sequenced in a study of T cells in Graves' hyperthyroidism and ophthalmopathy. From RNA transcripts, TCR beta CDR3 regions were amplified. First-round RT-PCR targeting the TCR CDR3 was performed with the HTBI primer set. One entry per CDR3 protein, called by TCRdb with MiXCR from the multiplex PCR reads. Of some 180,000 distinct CDR3 sequences in the sample, less than 20% were seen once. The sample comprised blood. The receptors shown here come from a woman in her fifties or sixties with Graves' hyperthyroidism.

Many counts were recorded for this clonotype. J is TRBJ1-6 and V is TRBV6-1; no clear D. This CDR3 region has 12 residues. CDR1 and CDR2 (germline): MNHNS, SASEGT. V was cut by 8 bases and J by 5 bases, with 7 bases left in between. The CDR3 is CASGVNNSPLHF. CDR3 DNA: TGTGCCAGCGGGGTCAATAATTCACCCCTCCACTTT.

This clonotype was counted between two and nine times. At one end the junction does not follow the germline gene, possibly because of a read error. The V and J genes are TRBV7-7 and TRBJ2-5, with 7 bases aligning to TRBD1. CDR3 length: 14 residues. Germline V gene lookup returns CDR1 SSHAT and CDR2 FNYEAQ (reference sequence). In DNA form, the CDR3 reads TGTGCTAGCAGCACCGGGACAGCCCAAGAGACCCAGTACTTC. As protein: CASSTGTAQETQYF.

The chain recombines TRBV28 with TRBJ2-7; maybe TRBD1 (6 bases). The CDR3 spans 17 residues. Germline CDR1 reads MDHEN; CDR2 reads SYDVKM. Trimming stripped 2 bases from V and 0 bases from J, with 17 bases between. CDR3: CASSLLIRRDNSYEQYF. CDR3 DNA: TGTGCCAGCAGTTTACTTATTAGACGGGACAACTCCTACGAGCAGTACTTC.

Worth noting for this clonotype: A much larger clone sits a single nucleotide away, making a read error possible. This chain uses TRBV27 with TRBJ2-7; D is ambiguous. Germline lookup yields CDR1 MNHEY and CDR2 SMNVEV (reference sequence). Trimming removed 4 bases from V and 2 bases from J, with 9 bases in between. The CDR3 covers 13 residues. The CDR3 nucleotides read TGTGCCAGCAGTTCAGCGCCCGCCTACGAGCAGTACTTC. This sequence encodes CASSSAPAYEQYF.

This clonotype was seen a few times. This chain uses TRBV20-1 with TRBJ1-6; possibly TRBD1 for D (5 bases). This CDR3 has 14 residues. Germline V gene lookup returns CDR1 DFQATT and CDR2 SNEGSKA (reference sequence). V gave up 4 bases and J gave up 9 bases, with 16 bases separating them. For the CDR3, the DNA is TGCAGTGCTACCCAGGGACTAACGGGTTCACCCCTCCACTTT. Amino acids: CSATQGLTGSPLHF.

The chain uses TRBV20-1 and TRBJ2-4; 7 nucleotides match TRBD2. With V trimmed by 5 bases and J by 7 bases, 8 bases remained unmatched. This CDR3 region has 13 residues. Germline values: CDR1 DFQATT, CDR2 SNEGSKA (reference sequence). DNA of the CDR3: TGCAGTGCTTTGTTCCCCGGGAGGAACATTCAGTACTTC. Amino acids: CSALFPGRNIQYF.

This clonotype was picked up many times. This chain links TRBV7-8 with TRBJ2-5, with 7 bases identical to TRBD2. CDR1 is SGHVS and CDR2 is FQNEAQ in the germline V gene. V lost 6 bases, J lost 1 base, and 5 bases stayed unmatched. CDR3 size: 14 residues. CDR3 residues: CASSRGRAQETQYF. The CDR3 region has the DNA TGTGCCAGCAGTCGTGGGAGGGCCCAAGAGACCCAGTACTTC.

This clonotype was observed at least ten times. The chain is built from TRBV28 and TRBJ1-5, with 9 positions matching TRBD1. CDR3 length: 13 amino acids. Germline-derived CDR1 and CDR2 are MDHEN and SYDVKM. With V trimmed by 4 bases and J by 7 bases, 2 bases remained unmatched. CDR3 DNA sequence: TGTGCCAGCAGTTGGACAGGGGAACAGCCCCAGCATTTT. Translation: CASSWTGEQPQHF.

This clonotype was seen ten or more times. This chain links TRBV2 with TRBJ2-5; tentative D call: TRBD2 (6 bases). Germline CDR1 and CDR2: SNHLY and FYNNEI. CDR3 length: 13 amino acids. With 4 bases removed from V and 3 bases from J, the gap between germline ends came to 9 bases. CDR3: CASSGLAKETQYF. The CDR3 DNA reads as TGTGCCAGCAGTGGGCTAGCGAAAGAGACCCAGTACTTC.

The V call is TRBV20-1, the J call TRBJ2-3; D unresolved. The V gene lost 3 bases and the J gene lost 4 bases, with 5 bases spanning the gap. The germline CDR1 and CDR2 sequences are DFQATT and SNEGSKA (reference sequence). The CDR3 runs to 11 residues. The chain's CDR3 is CSASIADTQYF. Here the CDR3 DNA reads TGCAGTGCTAGTATCGCAGATACGCAGTATTTT.

This chain joins TRBV7-3 and TRBJ2-1, with D possibly matching TRBD2 (6 bases). This CDR3 has 15 amino acids. Deletions cut 2 bases from V and 4 bases from J, with 12 bases between. CDR1 is SGHTA and CDR2 is FQGTGA in the germline V gene. For the CDR3, the DNA is TGTGCCAGCAGCTTATTAGCGGACCTATACAATGAGCAGTTCTTC. Amino acid sequence: CASSLLADLYNEQFF. The complete variable domain, with remaining parts taken from reference TRBV7-3 and TRBJ2-1, reads GAGVSQTPSNKVTEKGKYVELRCDPISGHTALYWYRQSLGQGPEFLIYFQGTGAADDSGLPNDRFFAVRPEGSVSTLKIQRTERGDSAVYLCASSLLADLYNEQFFGPGTRLTVL.

This clonotype was seen only a few times. The chain links TRBV18 to TRBJ1-2, with 10 bases aligning to TRBD1. The CDR3 is 16 residues long. V lost 3 bases to trimming and J lost 3 bases; unmatched junction nucleotides: 7. Germline CDR1 reads KGHSH; CDR2 reads LQKENI. The CDR3, as DNA: TGTGCCAGCTCACCCGGGACAGGGGATTCGGACTATGGCTACACCTTC. Encoded protein: CASSPGTGDSDYGYTF. Full variable domain (rest looked up from reference TRBV18 and TRBJ1-2): NAGVMQNPRHLVRRRGQEARLRCSPMKGHSHVYWYRQLPEEGLKFMVYLQKENIIDESGMPKERFSAEFPKEGPSILRIQQVVRGDSAAYFCASSPGTGDSDYGYTFGSGTRLTVV.

This clonotype came up a few times. The V gene is TRBV6-1, the J gene TRBJ1-3, with TRBD1 matching 8 bases. V trimming: 4 bases; J trimming: 0 bases; junction bases outside the gene matches: 11. CDR3 size: 18 residues. Looked up from germline, CDR1 is MNHNS and CDR2 is SASEGT. CDR3 sequence (DNA): TGTGCCAGCAGTGCTAGTGACAGGGGATCGAACTCTGGAAACACCATATATTTT. It is translated as CASSASDRGSNSGNTIYF.

This clonotype was found many times. The V call is TRBV5-1, the J call TRBJ2-7, with D hard to call. The CDR3 has 13 residues. Trimming cost V 1 base and J 6 bases, with 11 bases left between them. Looked up from germline, CDR1 is SGHRS and CDR2 is YFSETQ. The DNA for the CDR3 is TGCGCCAGCAGCTTGCCCCAGGATGGCGAGCAGTACTTC. Its protein product is CASSLPQDGEQYF.

This clonotype was observed many times. The rearrangement links TRBV2 to TRBJ2-3; D call uncertain. The CDR3 covers 15 residues. Germline CDR1 SNHLY, CDR2 FYNNEI. Trimming left V 8 bases short and J 5 bases short, with 20 bases between. This chain's CDR3 is CASQAWATRRDTQYF. Here the CDR3 DNA reads TGTGCCAGCCAGGCCTGGGCCACCCGCCGAGATACGCAGTATTTT.

This clonotype was counted ten times or more. The J gene is TRBJ2-1, the V gene TRBV10-1, with D tentatively TRBD2 (5 bases). V gave up 2 bases and J gave up 0 bases, with 11 bases separating them. The CDR3 has 16 amino acids. Germline V lookup: CDR1 WNHNN, CDR2 SYGVQD (reference sequence). CDR3 bases: TGCGCCAGCAGTGAGATGAGGGCCAGCTCCTACAATGAGCAGTTCTTC. It is translated as CASSEMRASSYNEQFF.

This clonotype was counted a few times. One base away lies a much larger clone, so this may be a sequencing read error. The CDR3 loop reads CASSLDERGMLSYGQYF. CDR3 DNA sequence: TGTGCCAGCAGCTTAGATGAACGTGGGATGCTTTCCTACGGGCAGTACTTC. J is TRBJ2-7 and V is TRBV11-3; D gene unclear. The CDR3 covers 17 residues. The germline V gene has CDR1 SGHNT and CDR2 YENEEA.

This clonotype was observed at least ten times. This chain uses TRBV2 with TRBJ1-1; TRBD1 matches at 7 bases. With 8 bases clipped from V and 4 bases from J, the junction kept 7 bases outside the gene matches. The germline CDR1 and CDR2 sequences are SNHLY and FYNNEI. CDR3 length: 13 amino acids. DNA for the CDR3: TGTGCCAGCCTCCTCAGGGGGGTCACTGAAGCTTTCTTT. Encoded protein: CASLLRGVTEAFF.

This clonotype was found many times. This chain links TRBV28 with TRBJ1-5, with 8 bases lining up with TRBD1. The V gene end was trimmed by 2 bases and the J gene end by 6 bases; junction bases not matched to a gene: 3. This CDR3 spans 14 amino acids. In germline, CDR1 is MDHEN, CDR2 SYDVKM. This CDR3 reads CASSLRTGPQPQHF. CDR3 DNA: TGTGCCAGCAGTTTACGGACAGGGCCTCAGCCCCAGCATTTT.

This clonotype was observed once. The V gene is TRBV28, the J gene TRBJ1-2; TRBD1 matches at 7 bases. The CDR3 consists of 16 residues. V was pared by 9 bases and J by 2 bases, with 15 bases of the junction left unmatched. Germline CDR1 reads MDHEN; CDR2 reads SYDVKM. The CDR3 region has the DNA TGTGCCAGTACAGGGGCGGACCGGAGGATAAACTATGGCTACACCTTC. It encodes CASTGADRRINYGYTF.